This TCR beta chain was profiled in a study of blood T cells in healthy people across ages. This clonotype appeared many times. V was clipped by 5 bases and J by 4 bases, with 21 bases between them. Germline values: CDR1 GTSNPN, CDR2 SVGIG (reference sequence). The CDR3 runs to 16 residues. A second PCR, run for 7 to 11 cycles, used a sample-barcoded 5' primer plus a J-beta primer mix. Using its own MiXCR run on the 5' RACE reads, TCRdb lists one record per CDR3 protein. The repertoire includes roughly 900,000 distinct CDR3 sequences, around 30% of them detected once, and roughly 17% sits in the top ten.

This clonotype was sampled from a woman at least 80 years old in good health. Sequences were obtained from blood. The chain is built from TRBV30 and TRBJ2-4, with a weak D call TRBD1 (5 bases). CDR3 bases: TGTGCCTGGGGGTCGTTCTCTCAGGGTGGGAAAAACATTCAGTACTTC. Translation gives CAWGSFSQGGKNIQYF.